The following is a TCR beta chain sequence with its context. This sample was included in a study of OX40 agonist ivuxolimab in advanced cancers. This CDR3 is built from 15 residues. The germline V gene encodes CDR1 SGHTS and CDR2 YDEGEE. V was pared by 1 base and J by 9 bases, with 5 bases of the junction left unmatched. The data were produced by immunoSEQ multiplex PCR, yet TCRdb's version contains in-frame clones alone and is incomplete. The sample carries fewer than 55,000 clones, approximately 81% recorded once. The chain couples TRBV5-8 to TRBJ2-1, with 12 bases that match TRBD1. Specimen: CD4+ or CD8+ T cells sorted from blood, collected in a trial of the OX40 agonist ivuxolimab. The origin of this receptor is an adult with an advanced solid tumor such as melanoma, head and neck, liver or kidney cancer. CDR3 in DNA: TGTGCCAGCAGCTTGCCGGGACAGGGGGCTGGTGAGCAGTTCTTC. Protein: CASSLPGQGAGEQFF.